This TCR beta chain was profiled in a study of PD-1 blockade in classical Hodgkin lymphoma. General study results and limits: There remain no defined causes for the repertoire differences, which possibly reflect disease activity or prior therapy. The study found complete responders had baseline diversity similar to newly diagnosed patients. At C4D1, TCR diversity had climbed significantly for CD4+ cells, though not for CD8+ cells.

The CDR3 contains 15 residues. Trimming at V came to 6 bases and at J to 7 bases, leaving 9 bases not matched to a gene. The germline V gene has CDR1 MNHEY and CDR2 SVGAGI. Specified time point: cycle 4 day 1 (C4D1), after more than 5 weeks of nivolumab. All the patients suffered relapse after autologous stem cell transplantation, and brentuximab vedotin exposure differed. Comments on this clone: Its target is not known.

This table comes from immunoSEQ multiplex PCR, and its TCRdb copy is limited to in-frame clones, with some not included. This table has roughly 64,000 clones, more than 90% appearing once. This sequence joins TRBV6-5 and TRBJ2-1; 10 bases align to TRBD2. The starting material was peripheral blood mononuclear cells (PBMCs), obtained before the fourth cycle of nivolumab. The TCR comes from a human donor with classical Hodgkin lymphoma. The CDR3 nucleotides are TGTGCCAGCAGCCTAGCGGGGGATCCGAATAATGAGCAGTTCTTC. Amino acid sequence: CASSLAGDPNNEQFF.